This T cell receptor beta chain was found in a study of T cell repertoires in cytomegalovirus infection. TCRdb re-derived calls from the reads in MiXCR, one entry per CDR3 protein. The sample holds hundreds of thousands of distinct CDR3 sequences, 20% to 30% seen once. V lost 2 bases to trimming and J lost 5 bases, with 21 bases between them. The length of the CDR3 is 17 residues. CDR1 SGHVS and CDR2 FQNEAQ come from the germline V gene. The gene calls are TRBV7-8 and TRBJ1-1, with D hard to call. The sequence came from a human donor in good health (CMV status not recorded). Some clones in this sample may be carry-over from other donors' samples. Sequenced input: CD8+ T cells from PBMCs. The CDR3 sequence is CASSLFSALPVATEAFF. The CDR3 DNA follows: TGTGCCAGCAGCTTATTTTCGGCCCTCCCCGTCGCGACTGAAGCTTTCTTT.